This T cell receptor (beta chain) emerged from a study of Tregs in tolerant kidney transplant recipients. Study-wide context: Sorting of CD4+CD25+CD127- cells followed approximately three-day belatacept mixed lymphocyte reactions, sometimes with approximately five-day graft donor restimulation. Antibodies separated recipient from donor cells.

This CDR3 comprises 17 residues. TCRdb's table, derived via immunoSEQ multiplex PCR, lists solely in-frame clones and lacks some. The sample records roughly 16,000 clones, roughly 58% being singletons. About this clone: As yet, its antigen is unknown.

The specimen was Tregs from blood cultured with allogeneic cells. The sequence derives from a human donor in good health. This chain joins TRBV12-2 and TRBJ2-6; TRBD2, the D gene given by the table, was not confirmed from the DNA. TRBV12-2 represents a pseudogene. The CDR3 here is CASRLLRSGSGANVLTF. CDR3 coding DNA: TGTGCAAGTCGCTTACTACGGTCGGGCTCTGGGGCCAACGTCCTGACTTTC.